This entry features one T cell receptor (beta chain) sequence. Original data processing: Reference gene primers were amplified, and this amplification served to estimate nucleated cell counts. Profiled with immunoSEQ multiplex PCR; TCRdb holds only in-frame clones, not every one. From that table come the V and J calls and clone size; the DNA was used to work out D and trimming. Of approximately 530,000 clones in the sample, approximately 91% were seen once. This record belongs to a study of blood T cell repertoires in COVID-19. Study in general: Samples of COVID-19 (acute and convalescent) were obtained from the United States, Italy and Spain. PBMCs, B-cell-depleted T cells, or T cells provided the cDNA or gDNA that made up the material.

Seattle's cohort entered during active infection and was followed longitudinally. V dropped 5 bases and J dropped 8 bases, with 18 bases sitting between them. Per the germline V gene, CDR1 is SNHLY and CDR2 is FYNNEI. The length of the CDR3 is 14 residues. This receptor was taken from a woman aged 45-65 years with COVID-19, enrolled during active disease. The V call is TRBV2, the J call TRBJ1-2, with D maybe TRBD1 (6 bases). Material for sequencing was peripheral blood. The DNA for the CDR3 is TGTGCCAGCAGTTTAGTCGGCAGGGGCAAGGGCTACACCTTC. Protein product: CASSLVGRGKGYTF.